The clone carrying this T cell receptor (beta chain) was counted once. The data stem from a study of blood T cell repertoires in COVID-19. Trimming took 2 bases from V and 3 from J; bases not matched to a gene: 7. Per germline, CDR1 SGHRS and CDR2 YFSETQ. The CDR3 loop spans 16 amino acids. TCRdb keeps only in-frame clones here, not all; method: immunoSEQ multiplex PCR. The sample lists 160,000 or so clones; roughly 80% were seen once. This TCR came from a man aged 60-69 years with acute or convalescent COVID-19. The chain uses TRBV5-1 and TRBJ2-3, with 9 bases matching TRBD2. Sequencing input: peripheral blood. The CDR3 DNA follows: TGCGCCAGCAGCTTCAACTCTCTAGCGGGGACAGATACGCAGTATTTT. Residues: CASSFNSLAGTDTQYF.